The source of this T cell receptor (beta chain) is a study of T cell clonality in common variable immunodeficiency. Findings and caveats of the study: Links between repertoire features and CVID complications were heterogeneity-limited. What drives increased CVID clonality needs T cell subpopulation sequencing. Shared TCRbeta clones were fewer between CVID subjects than controls.

The method was immunoSEQ multiplex PCR; TCRdb's version includes in-frame clones alone and lacks a portion of them. This sample has tens of thousands of clones, each found more than once. Details on this clone: Its antigen is not identified. The CDR3 end is not reached by the read, which stops 3 residues before it; the germline J gene fills it in.

Germline V gene data show CDR1 as SNHLY and CDR2 as FYNNEI. CDR3 size: 14 residues. V lost 0 bases, J lost 4 bases, and 9 bases lay in between. Sequenced: peripheral blood mononuclear cells. The chain joins TRBV2 to TRBJ1-2; D not resolved. This clonotype was obtained from a person aged 18-69 years in good health. Incomplete CDR3 DNA: TGTGCCAGCAGTGAAGCAGGGTTGGGCTATGGC. Translated: CASSEAGLGYG. The whole CDR3 protein reads CASSEAGLGYGYTF.